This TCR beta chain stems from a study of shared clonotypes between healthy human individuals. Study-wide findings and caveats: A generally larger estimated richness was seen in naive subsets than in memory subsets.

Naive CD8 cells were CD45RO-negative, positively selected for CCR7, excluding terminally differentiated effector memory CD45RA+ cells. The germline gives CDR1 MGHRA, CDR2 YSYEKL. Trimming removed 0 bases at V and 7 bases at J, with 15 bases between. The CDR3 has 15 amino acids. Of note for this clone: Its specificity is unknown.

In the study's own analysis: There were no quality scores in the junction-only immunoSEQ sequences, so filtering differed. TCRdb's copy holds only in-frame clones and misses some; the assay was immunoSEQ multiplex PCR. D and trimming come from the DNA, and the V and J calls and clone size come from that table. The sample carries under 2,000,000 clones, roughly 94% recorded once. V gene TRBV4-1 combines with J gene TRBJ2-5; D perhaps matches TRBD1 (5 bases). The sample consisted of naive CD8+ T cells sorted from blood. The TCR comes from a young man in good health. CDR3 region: CASSQDKATVGTQYF. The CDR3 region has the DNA TGCGCCAGCAGCCAAGATAAGGCGACAGTTGGGACCCAGTACTTC.